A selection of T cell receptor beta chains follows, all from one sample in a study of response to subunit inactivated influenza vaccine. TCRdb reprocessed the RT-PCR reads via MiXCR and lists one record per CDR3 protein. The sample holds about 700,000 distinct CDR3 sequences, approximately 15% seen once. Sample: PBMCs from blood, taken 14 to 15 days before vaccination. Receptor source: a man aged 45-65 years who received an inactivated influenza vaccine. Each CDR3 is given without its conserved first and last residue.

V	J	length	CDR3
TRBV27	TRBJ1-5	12	ASRSWQGYQPQH
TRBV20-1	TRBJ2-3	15	SARSPTSVRGTDTQY
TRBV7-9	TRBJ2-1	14	ASSPPGQGAYNEQF
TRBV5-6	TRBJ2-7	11	ASSLLTVYEQY
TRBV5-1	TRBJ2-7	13	ASSLGTGGTYEQY
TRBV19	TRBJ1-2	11	ASSRSGDYGYT
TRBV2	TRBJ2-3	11	ASTYGEGDTQY
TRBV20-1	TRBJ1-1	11	SARGTGRFGAF
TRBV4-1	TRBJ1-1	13	ASSPGTALWTEAF
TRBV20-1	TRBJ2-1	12	SANLGGQGNEQF
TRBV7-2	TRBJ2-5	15	ASSLLAGRGMGKTQY
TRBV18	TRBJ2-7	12	ASSRGAGTYEQY
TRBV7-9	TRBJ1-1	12	ASSFEVGNTEAF
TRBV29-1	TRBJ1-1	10	IGRGRDTEAF
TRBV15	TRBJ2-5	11	ATRQGVAETQY
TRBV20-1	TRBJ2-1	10	SAAATYNEQF
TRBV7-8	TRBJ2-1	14	ASSLRTSGRYNEQF
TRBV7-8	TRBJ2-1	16	ASSLSFEGVRTYNEQF
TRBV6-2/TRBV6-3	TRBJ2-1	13	ASTLAGGGYNEQF
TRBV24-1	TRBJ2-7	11	ATGGDNSYEQY
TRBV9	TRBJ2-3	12	ASSETPQGGNEY
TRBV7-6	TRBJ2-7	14	ASSLEAASGSLEQY
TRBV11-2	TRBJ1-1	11	ASSWGVNTEAF
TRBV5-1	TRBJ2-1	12	ASSLANRGDEQF